What follows describes a single TCR beta chain. The antigen it binds to is not known. Qualities for individual bases were not recorded, and no much larger clone is one base off. Compared with germline, V lacks 3 bases and J lacks 3 bases; bases without a gene match: 3. The CDR3 holds 15 amino acids from the cysteine to the phenylalanine. Of the read, only the CDR3 DNA is kept; its 45 bases are in frame from base 1. CDR1 is given as SGHNT and CDR2 as YYREEE, both from the germline V gene (reference sequence). This specimen belongs to a study of blood T cell repertoires in COVID-19 (TCRdb year 2020). For the study in its entirety: Samples covering the acute and convalescent phases of COVID-19 were provided by collaborators in the United States, Italy and Spain. The material from the prospective study consisted of cDNA or gDNA derived from T cells, B-cell-depleted T cells, or PBMCs. The samples were drawn from two sources: the first 160 participants of the ongoing ImmuneRACE study, and 1,200 or so subjects contributed by 6 global collaborators. Sample metadata almost always included a de-identified subject ID, COVID-19 status, age in years and sex. Where HLA class I and class II types were available, the types were taken from metadata supplied by the sample provider, not from assay-based typing. A freely available public database, intended as a resource for researchers studying the immune response to SARS-CoV-2, is where the repertoires were released. The dataset comprised deeply sampled blood TCRbeta repertoires from subjects exposed to, actively infected with, or recovered from COVID-19. The study at large found these results: How much clinical and demographic metadata was included differed by source and by participant, and the metadata was provided uncurated.

Enrolling through a virtual design, the prospective study's participants ranged in age from roughly 18 to 90 years and lived across roughly 23 United States geographic areas. To assign participants to cohorts, the prospective study relied on clinical history that participants themselves reported in a screening survey and a study questionnaire. Recovered participants in ImmuneRACE Cohort 3 were defined by two consecutive negative NP/OP PCR tests, clearance by a healthcare professional, or resolution of symptoms. In the prospective study, mobile phlebotomists collected whole blood, serum and a nasopharyngeal or oropharyngeal swab from each participant. Prospective study participants could optionally give additional blood draws and questionnaires over an approximately 2-month period. Prospective study blood samples were shipped either frozen or at room temperature before DNA extraction. The immunoSEQ Assay, a bias-controlled multiplex PCR, was used to amplify TCRbeta CDR3 regions from genomic DNA. The study's processing was this. Nucleated cell counts per sample were estimated from amplification of reference gene primers within the assay. To quantify the absolute abundance of each unique TCRbeta CDR3 rearrangement, sequence reads were collapsed and filtered. For each sample, productive Simpson clonality was calculated as the square root of Simpson's diversity index over productive rearrangements. In its TCRdb copy, this immuneACCESS table keeps in-frame sequences only and misses some clones. Where compared with another copy, unresolved V genes explain less than half of these, and the others have no known cause. The V and J calls and clone size come from that table; D and trimming were worked out from the DNA. This sample comprises 300,000 to 350,000 clones, around nine tenths of them detected only once. Clones ranked in the top ten supply more than 9% of the sample.

The source of this sequence is a woman aged 25 to 45 who had recovered from COVID-19. Sample: PBMCs or T cells enriched from blood (not recorded which). The chain is encoded by TRBV5-4 joined to TRBJ2-3; 11 nucleotides in the junction match TRBD1. The CDR3 protein sequence reads: CASSYGQGATDTQYF. The DNA sequence is as follows: TGTGCCAGCAGCTACGGACAGGGGGCGACAGATACGCAGTATTTT.